The 19 T cell receptor beta chains in this list originate from one sample, sequenced in a study of response to subunit inactivated influenza vaccine (dated by TCRdb to the late 2010s). Library creation used RT-PCR. TCRdb shows the sequencer as Illumina HiSeq 2500. In TCRdb, the public reads were trimmed at Q25 with fastp and aligned with MiXCR, with productive beta chains retained. Identical CDR3 protein sequences are pooled into one entry, listed with their most common genes and DNA. The sample records about 540,000 distinct CDR3 sequences, roughly a quarter of which are singletons. The top ten constitute 2.5% to 3% of the sample. The same sample was also studied in work on T cells expressing NK-cell markers. That second report states: TCR beta cDNA libraries were made by 5'RACE template switching that added a universal primer site and unique molecular identifiers.

Sample: CD4+ T cells sorted from PBMCs, taken roughly 13 days after vaccination. The receptor source for this set is a man aged 50-59 years who received an inactivated influenza vaccine. Donor details come from another sample of the same person, matched by shared clones.

The J gene is TRBJ2-3, the V gene TRBV5-1; TRBD1 agrees at 9 bases. Germline CDR1 SGHRS, CDR2 YFSETQ. The ends lost 0 bases at V and 6 bases at J; junction bases unmatched: 11. The length of the CDR3 is 17 residues. This CDR3 is CASSLAVTGGNADTQYF. The CDR3 DNA reads as TGCGCCAGCAGCTTGGCCGTGACAGGGGGTAATGCGGATACGCAGTATTTT.

The J gene is TRBJ2-5, the V gene TRBV12-3 or TRBV12-4; 9 bases are shared with TRBD2. The CDR3 has 14 residues. V trimming: 5 bases; J trimming: 6 bases; junction bases outside the gene matches: 7. CDR3 residues: CASSPSGGLQTQYF. The CDR3 DNA reads as TGTGCCAGCAGTCCCAGCGGGGGGCTCCAGACCCAGTACTTC.

This clonotype was counted only a few times. This chain connects TRBV12-3 or TRBV12-4 to TRBJ1-5; D possibly corresponds to TRBD1 (6 bases). The CDR3 is 15 amino acids. V was trimmed by 5 bases and J by 0 bases, leaving 11 bases between them. The CDR3 bases are TGTGCCAGCAGTCGCGGACAGATTAGCAATCAGCCCCAGCATTTT. Protein sequence: CASSRGQISNQPQHF.

This CDR3 is CATRGRGDTGELFF. CDR3 DNA: TGTGCCACCAGAGGCAGGGGGGACACCGGGGAGCTGTTTTTT. V usage is TRBV19 and J usage is TRBJ2-2; perhaps TRBD1 as D (7 bases). CDR3 size: 14 residues. Germline V gives CDR1 LNHDA, CDR2 SQIVND (reference sequence). The V and J ends lost 10 bases and 3 bases respectively, with 15 bases between them.

The table lists this clonotype with a few counts. The V and J genes are TRBV5-5 and TRBJ1-2; D call uncertain. The CDR3 loop spans 14 amino acids. Germline CDR1 is SGHKS and CDR2 is YYEKEE (reference sequence). The germline V and J ends were trimmed by 1 base and 1 base, with 8 bases remaining between them. CDR3 amino acids: CASSLLGFNYGYTF. In DNA, the CDR3 is TGTGCCAGCAGCTTGTTAGGGTTTAACTATGGCTACACCTTC.

This clonotype was detected only a few times. This sequence joins TRBV4-2 and TRBJ2-1, with 10 nucleotides matching TRBD2. Trimming took 5 bases from V and 7 from J; bases not matched to a gene: 8. The CDR3 runs 15 residues. Germline assignment: CDR1 LGHNA and CDR2 YNFKEQ. CDR3 sequence (DNA): TGTGCCAGCAGCTCGGGAGCGGGGGGGCTTAATGAGCAGTTCTTC. Translating it yields CASSSGAGGLNEQFF.

The V gene is TRBV19, the J gene TRBJ2-1; D is undetermined. V was trimmed by 3 bases and J by 7 bases, leaving 7 bases between them. The CDR3 sequence is 12 residues long. The germline V gene encodes CDR1 LNHDA and CDR2 SQIVND (reference sequence). Written as DNA, the CDR3 is TGTGCCAGTAGTATCCGACTGAATGAGCAGTTCTTC. It translates to CASSIRLNEQFF.

This clonotype has just one count. This chain uses TRBV5-1 with TRBJ1-5; D uncertain. In germline, CDR1 is SGHRS, CDR2 YFSETQ. This CDR3 spans 15 amino acids. V was trimmed by 0 bases and J by 2 bases, leaving 9 bases between them. The CDR3 loop is CASSLAGIGNQPQHF. In nucleotides, the CDR3 is TGCGCCAGCAGCTTGGCCGGGATTGGCAATCAGCCCCAGCATTTT.

The chain employs TRBV9 and TRBJ2-2, with 8 positions matching TRBD2. This CDR3 spans 15 amino acids. Germline loops: CDR1 SGDLS, CDR2 YYNGEE. V was pared by 5 bases and J by 7 bases, with 10 bases of the junction left unmatched. The chain's CDR3 is CASRISSGPSGELFF. The CDR3 coding sequence is TGTGCCAGCAGGATCTCTAGCGGGCCTAGCGGGGAGCTGTTTTTT.

The chain joins TRBV9 to TRBJ1-2; a weak D match, TRBD1 (5 bases). The CDR3 has 14 amino acids. V shed 3 bases and J shed 4 bases, with 13 bases lying between them. Germline CDR1 is SGDLS and CDR2 is YYNGEE. The CDR3 loop is CASSATGTSYGYTF. Here the CDR3 DNA reads TGTGCCAGCAGCGCAACCGGGACTAGCTATGGCTACACCTTC.

This clonotype was counted only a few times. The V and J genes are TRBV20-1 and TRBJ2-7, with 10 bases fitting TRBD1. The CDR3 loop spans 12 amino acids. After removal of 3 bases from V and 12 bases from J, the junction contained 8 bases not matched to a gene. The germline CDR1 and CDR2 sequences are DFQATT and SNEGSKA (reference sequence). CDR3 sequence (DNA): TGCAGTGCTAGGGGCCCGGGACAGGGGTTGTACTTC. It codes for CSARGPGQGLYF.

This chain links TRBV20-1 with TRBJ1-5, with TRBD1 identical over 8 bases. With V trimmed by 3 bases and J by 0 bases, 7 bases remained unmatched. The CDR3 is 16 residues long. Germline loops: CDR1 DFQATT, CDR2 SNEGSKA (reference sequence). CDR3 amino acids: CSARTGVLYSNQPQHF. The DNA for the CDR3 is TGCAGTGCTAGGACAGGGGTACTTTATAGCAATCAGCCCCAGCATTTT.

The chain combines TRBV7-2 with TRBJ2-4, with 7 bases aligning to TRBD1. Germline lookup yields CDR1 SGHTA and CDR2 FQGNSA. Trimming removed 5 bases from V and 8 bases from J; junction bases left unmatched: 12. The CDR3 spans 15 residues. CDR3 bases: TGTGCCAGCAGCCCGCAGACAGGGCTTAAGGACATTCAGTACTTC. As protein: CASSPQTGLKDIQYF. Full variable domain (outside the CDR3, taken from reference TRBV7-2 and TRBJ2-4): GAGVSQSPSNKVTEKGKDVELRCDPISGHTALYWYRQSLGQGLEFLIYFQGNSAPDKSGLPSDRFSAERTGGSVSTLTIQRTQQEDSAVYLCASSPQTGLKDIQYFGAGTRLSVL.

The V and J genes are TRBV6-2 or TRBV6-3 and TRBJ2-7; D call uncertain. Looked up from germline, CDR1 is MNHEY and CDR2 is SVGEGT. The CDR3 consists of 13 residues. The V and J ends lost 6 bases and 1 base respectively, with 10 bases between them. The CDR3 DNA sequence: TGTGCCAGCAGCCCTGACGGGTCCTACGAGCAGTACTTC. This codes for CASSPDGSYEQYF.

This clonotype was counted only a few times. V usage is TRBV14 and J usage is TRBJ1-5, with D tentatively TRBD1 (5 bases). CDR3 length: 13 amino acids. V dropped 0 bases and J dropped 10 bases, with 10 bases sitting between them. Germline V gene sequence: CDR1 SGHDN, CDR2 FVKESK. Here the CDR3 DNA reads TGTGCCAGCAGCCAAGATTGGGGCGGTCCCCAGCATTTT. It is translated as CASSQDWGGPQHF.

This clonotype was seen a few times. The chain has TRBV29-1 and TRBJ1-5; possibly TRBD1 for D (5 bases). The CDR3 is made up of 16 amino acids. V gave up 4 bases and J gave up 10 bases, with 26 bases separating them. Germline V gives CDR1 SQVTM, CDR2 ANQGSEA. CDR3: CSVAGSGRGDQSPQHF. CDR3 sequence (DNA): TGCAGCGTTGCAGGGTCTGGAAGAGGGGACCAAAGTCCCCAGCATTTT.

This clonotype was counted only a few times. The rearrangement uses TRBV5-1 and TRBJ2-3, with D possibly TRBD1 on 6 matching bases. In germline, CDR1 is SGHRS, CDR2 YFSETQ. Trimming cost V 5 bases and J 2 bases, with 15 bases left between them. CDR3 length: 15 amino acids. The DNA of the CDR3 is TGCGCCAGCAGGGAGCAGGGGAGCCCCACAGATACGCAGTATTTT. Translating it yields CASREQGSPTDTQYF.

The gene calls are TRBV11-2 and TRBJ2-2; no clear D. Germline V gene data show CDR1 as SGHAT and CDR2 as FQNNGV. The CDR3 covers 14 residues. Trimming took 0 bases from V and 7 from J, leaving 9 bases between them. The CDR3 loop is CASSLDQGFGELFF. CDR3 DNA: TGTGCCAGCAGCTTAGATCAAGGGTTCGGGGAGCTGTTTTTT.

A few counts support this clonotype. The V call is TRBV20-1, the J call TRBJ2-3, with TRBD1 matching over 9 bases. Germline V lookup: CDR1 DFQATT, CDR2 SNEGSKA (reference sequence). The CDR3 extends over 16 amino acids. After removal of 1 base from V and 3 bases from J, the junction contained 8 bases not matched to a gene. CDR3: CSARGITGGRTDTQYF. DNA for the CDR3: TGCAGTGCTAGAGGGATCACAGGGGGCCGGACAGATACGCAGTATTTT.